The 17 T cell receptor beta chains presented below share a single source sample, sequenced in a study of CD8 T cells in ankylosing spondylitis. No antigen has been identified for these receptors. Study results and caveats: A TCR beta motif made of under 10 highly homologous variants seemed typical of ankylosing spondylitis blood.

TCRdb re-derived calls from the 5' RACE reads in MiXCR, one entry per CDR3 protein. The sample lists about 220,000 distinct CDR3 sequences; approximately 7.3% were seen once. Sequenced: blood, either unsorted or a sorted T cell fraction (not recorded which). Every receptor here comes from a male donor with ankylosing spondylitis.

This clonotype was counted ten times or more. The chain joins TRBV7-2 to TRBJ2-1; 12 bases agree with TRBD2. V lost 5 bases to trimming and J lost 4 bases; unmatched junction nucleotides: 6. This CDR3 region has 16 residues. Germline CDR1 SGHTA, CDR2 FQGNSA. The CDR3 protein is CASSATSGRSYNEQFF. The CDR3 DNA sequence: TGTGCCAGCAGCGCGACTAGCGGGAGAAGTTACAATGAGCAGTTCTTC.

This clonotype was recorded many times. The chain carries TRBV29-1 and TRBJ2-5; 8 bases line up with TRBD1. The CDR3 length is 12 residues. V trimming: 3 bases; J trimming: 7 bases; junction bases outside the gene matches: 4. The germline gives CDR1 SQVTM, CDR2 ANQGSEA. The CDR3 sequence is CSVEDREPTQYF. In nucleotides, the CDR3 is TGCAGCGTTGAGGACAGGGAACCGACCCAGTACTTC.

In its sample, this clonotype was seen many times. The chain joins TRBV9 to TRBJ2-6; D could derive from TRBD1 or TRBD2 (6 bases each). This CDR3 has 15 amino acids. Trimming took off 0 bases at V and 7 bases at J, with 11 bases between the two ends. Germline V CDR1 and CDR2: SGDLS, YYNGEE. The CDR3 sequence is CASSVGGAGANVLTF. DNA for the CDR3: TGTGCCAGCAGCGTAGGGGGGGCGGGAGCCAACGTCCTGACTTTC. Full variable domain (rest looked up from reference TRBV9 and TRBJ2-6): DSGVTQTPKHLITATGQRVTLRCSPRSGDLSVYWYQQSLDQGLQFLIQYYNGEERAKGNILERFSAQQFPDLHSELNLSSLELGDSALYFCASSVGGAGANVLTFGAGSRLTVL.

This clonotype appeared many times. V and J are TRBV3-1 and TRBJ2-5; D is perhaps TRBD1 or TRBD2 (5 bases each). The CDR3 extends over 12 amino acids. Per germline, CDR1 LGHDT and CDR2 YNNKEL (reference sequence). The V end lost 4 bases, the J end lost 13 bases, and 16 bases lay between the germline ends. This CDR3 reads CASSRSRGPRYF. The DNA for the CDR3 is TGTGCCAGCAGCCGCAGTCGGGGACCTCGGTACTTC.

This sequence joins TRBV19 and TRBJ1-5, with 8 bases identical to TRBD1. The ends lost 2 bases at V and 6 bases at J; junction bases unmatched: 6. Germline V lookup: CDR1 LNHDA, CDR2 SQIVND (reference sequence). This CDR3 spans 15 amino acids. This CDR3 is CASSIRGRGPQPQHF. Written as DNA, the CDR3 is TGTGCCAGTAGTATAAGAGGCAGGGGGCCTCAGCCCCAGCATTTT.

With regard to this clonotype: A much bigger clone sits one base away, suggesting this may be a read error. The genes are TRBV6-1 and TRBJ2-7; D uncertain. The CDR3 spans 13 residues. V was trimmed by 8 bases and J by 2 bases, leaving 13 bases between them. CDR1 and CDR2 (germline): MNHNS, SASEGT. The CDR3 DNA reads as TGTGCCAGCCTACTCAAGAACCCCTACGAGCAGTACTTC. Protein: CASLLKNPYEQYF.

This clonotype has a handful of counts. The CDR3 loop is CASSQDRGSGGVLDEQYF. The DNA of the CDR3 is TGTGCCAGCAGCCAAGATCGGGGTAGCGGGGGGGTATTGGACGAGCAGTACTTC. The chain recombines TRBV4-2 with TRBJ2-7, with 11 bases aligning to TRBD2. CDR1 is LGHNA and CDR2 is YNFKEQ in the germline V gene. With 0 bases clipped from V and 5 bases from J, the junction kept 12 bases outside the gene matches. The CDR3 consists of 18 residues.

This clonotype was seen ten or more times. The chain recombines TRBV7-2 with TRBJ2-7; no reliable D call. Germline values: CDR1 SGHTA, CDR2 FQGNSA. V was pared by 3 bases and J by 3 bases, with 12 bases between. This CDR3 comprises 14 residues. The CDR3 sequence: CASSFARLGYEQYF. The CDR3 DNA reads TGTGCCAGCAGCTTCGCCCGACTTGGCTACGAGCAGTACTTC.

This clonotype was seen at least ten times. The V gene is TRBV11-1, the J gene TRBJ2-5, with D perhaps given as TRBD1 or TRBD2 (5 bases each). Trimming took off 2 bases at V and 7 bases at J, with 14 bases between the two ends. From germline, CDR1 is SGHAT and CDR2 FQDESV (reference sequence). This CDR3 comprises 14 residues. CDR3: CASSLWGTAGTQYF. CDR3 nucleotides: TGTGCCAGCAGCTTATGGGGGACCGCCGGGACCCAGTACTTC.

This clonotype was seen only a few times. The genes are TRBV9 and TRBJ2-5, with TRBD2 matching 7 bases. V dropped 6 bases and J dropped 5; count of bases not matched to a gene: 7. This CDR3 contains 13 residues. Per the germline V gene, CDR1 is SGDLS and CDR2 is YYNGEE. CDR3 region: CASNLNSGETQYF. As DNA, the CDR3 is TGTGCCAGCAACCTGAATAGCGGGGAGACCCAGTACTTC.

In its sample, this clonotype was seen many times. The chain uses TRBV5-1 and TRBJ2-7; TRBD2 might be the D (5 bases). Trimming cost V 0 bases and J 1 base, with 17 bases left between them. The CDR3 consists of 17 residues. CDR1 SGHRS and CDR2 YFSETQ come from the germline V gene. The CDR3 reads CASSLEPGRARSYEQYF. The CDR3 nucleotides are TGCGCCAGCAGCTTGGAGCCGGGAAGGGCCCGATCCTACGAGCAGTACTTC.

The CDR3 here is CRVDRGHGYTF. CDR3 sequence (DNA): TGCAGGGTCGACAGGGGGCATGGCTACACCTTC. This rearrangement joins TRBV20-1 to TRBJ1-2; 10 bases agree with TRBD1. CDR3 length: 11 residues. The germline CDR1 and CDR2 sequences are DFQATT and SNEGSKA (reference sequence).

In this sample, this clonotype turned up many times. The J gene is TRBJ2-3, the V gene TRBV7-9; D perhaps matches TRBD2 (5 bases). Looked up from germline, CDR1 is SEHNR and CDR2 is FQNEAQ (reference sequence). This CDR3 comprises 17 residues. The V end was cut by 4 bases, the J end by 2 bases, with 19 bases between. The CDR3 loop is CASSSNSERTHTDTQYF. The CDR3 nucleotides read TGTGCCAGCAGCTCCAACTCCGAGCGGACCCACACAGATACGCAGTATTTT.

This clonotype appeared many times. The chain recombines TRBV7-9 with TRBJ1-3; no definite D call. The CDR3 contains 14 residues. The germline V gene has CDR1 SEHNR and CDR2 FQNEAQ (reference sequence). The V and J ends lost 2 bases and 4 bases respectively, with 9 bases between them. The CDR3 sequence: CASSLRRDGNTIYF. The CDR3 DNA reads TGTGCCAGCAGCTTACGGAGAGACGGAAACACCATATATTTT.

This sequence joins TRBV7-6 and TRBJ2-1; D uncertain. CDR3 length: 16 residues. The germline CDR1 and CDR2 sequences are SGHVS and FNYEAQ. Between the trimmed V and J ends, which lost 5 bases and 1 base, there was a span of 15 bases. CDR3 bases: TGTGCCAGCAGCCCCCGTGAAGGCCCGTCCTACAATGAGCAGTTCTTC. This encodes CASSPREGPSYNEQFF.

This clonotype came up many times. The CDR3 protein is CASSLPAYEQYF. DNA for the CDR3: TGCGCCAGCAGCTTACCAGCCTACGAGCAGTACTTC. This rearrangement joins TRBV5-1 to TRBJ2-7; D not resolved. The V gene lost 2 bases and the J gene lost 2 bases, with 5 bases spanning the gap. This CDR3 spans 12 amino acids. Germline CDR1 SGHRS, CDR2 YFSETQ.

The CDR3: CATSRGMGLMNTGELFF. The CDR3 DNA is TGTGCCACCAGCAGAGGAATGGGGCTAATGAACACCGGGGAGCTGTTTTTT. The chain has TRBV15 and TRBJ2-2, with D tentatively TRBD1 (5 bases). V was trimmed by 1 base and J by 1 base, leaving 13 bases between them. Germline CDR1 LNHNV, CDR2 YYDKDF (reference sequence). This CDR3 is 17 amino acids long.